This TCR beta chain is drawn from a study of blood T cell repertoires in COVID-19. Study in general: PBMCs, B-cell-depleted T cells, or T cells were the source of the cDNA or gDNA that made up the material.

As originally analysed: Nucleated cell number was recorded as an estimate derived from reference gene primer amplification. This table comes from immunoSEQ multiplex PCR, and its TCRdb copy is limited to in-frame clones, with some not included. The V and J calls and clone size come from that table; D and trimming were worked out from the DNA. The table has about 90,000 clones, approximately 80% seen once. V dropped 0 bases and J dropped 4 bases, with 13 bases sitting between them. The V gene's germline CDR1 is SGHDT and CDR2 YYEEEE. The CDR3 sequence is 15 residues long. This sequence originates from a man between 65 and 85 years old with acute or convalescent COVID-19. V is TRBV5-6 and J is TRBJ1-1, with D tentatively TRBD1 (5 bases). Material: peripheral blood. In nucleotides, the CDR3 is TGTGCCAGCAGCTTGGGACAGACCCTTTTCACTGAAGCTTTCTTT. Protein product: CASSLGQTLFTEAFF.